The entry below describes one T cell receptor (beta chain). Per the original methods: The authors estimated nucleated cell counts from reference gene primer amplification. Libraries were prepared by immunoSEQ multiplex PCR; TCRdb keeps only in-frame clonotypes and omits some of them. That table supplies the V and J calls and clone size; D and trimming were determined from the DNA. The sample consists of roughly 190,000 clones, 80% to 90% of them appearing once. CDR1 and CDR2 (germline): SQVTM, ANQGSEA. Germline trimming cut 6 bases from V and 2 bases from J; bases unmatched to any gene: 4. The CDR3 has 14 residues. The data belong to a study of blood T cell repertoires in COVID-19. Background on the study: Material from acute and convalescent COVID-19 was sourced from the United States, Italy and Spain.

Sequenced: peripheral blood. This receptor was taken from a man aged 25-45 years with active or convalescent COVID-19. V gene TRBV29-1 combines with J gene TRBJ2-3; 11 bases are a match to TRBD2. The chain's CDR3 is CSVGTSGHTDTQYF. As DNA, the CDR3 is TGCAGCGTGGGGACTAGCGGCCACACAGATACGCAGTATTTT.